These 5 T cell receptor beta chains were all obtained from the same sample, sequenced in a study of T cell repertoires in cytomegalovirus infection. TCRdb analysed the reads with MiXCR anew, one entry per CDR3 protein. The sample holds fewer than 300,000 distinct CDR3 sequences, roughly a quarter seen once. Material for sequencing was PBMCs. The receptors originated from a human donor in good health (CMV status not recorded). Some clones in this sample may be carry-over from other donors' samples.

Ten or more counts support this clonotype. This chain links TRBV7-2 with TRBJ2-5; D call uncertain. The CDR3 runs 15 residues. CDR1 and CDR2 (germline): SGHTA, FQGNSA. Trimming shortened V by 6 bases and J by 5 bases, and 19 bases separated the two germline ends. DNA for the CDR3: TGTGCCAGCAGAGACTGGGCACGGATGTCTGAGACCCAGTACTTC. Amino acids: CASRDWARMSETQYF. Full variable domain (remainder filled in from reference TRBV7-2 and TRBJ2-5): GAGVSQSPSNKVTEKGKDVELRCDPISGHTALYWYRQSLGQGLEFLIYFQGNSAPDKSGLPSDRFSAERTGGSVSTLTIQRTQQEDSAVYLCASRDWARMSETQYFGPGTRLLVL.

The chain couples TRBV2 to TRBJ2-3; possibly TRBD2 for D (6 bases). The CDR3 extends over 15 amino acids. Looked up from germline, CDR1 is SNHLY and CDR2 is FYNNEI. V was shortened by 1 base and J by 0 bases, with 8 bases between the two germline ends. The CDR3 nucleotides read TGTGCCAGCAGTGAAGAGGCGGGGAGCACAGATACGCAGTATTTT. Its translation: CASSEEAGSTDTQYF.

V gene TRBV6-2 or TRBV6-3 combines with J gene TRBJ2-1; 8 nucleotides line up with TRBD2. Germline-derived CDR1 and CDR2 are MNHEY and SVGEGT. There are 15 residues in the CDR3. V lost 2 bases, J lost 7 bases, and 7 bases stayed unmatched. The CDR3 DNA reads TGTGCCAGCAGTTACGGCGCGGGAGGACGAAATGAGCAGTTCTTC. Translating it yields CASSYGAGGRNEQFF.

This clonotype was counted once. The rearrangement joins TRBV20-1 to TRBJ1-2; no definite D call. V was shortened by 0 bases and J by 0 bases, with 14 bases between the two germline ends. This CDR3 contains 16 residues. CDR1 is DFQATT, CDR2 SNEGSKA, per germline (reference sequence). CDR3 in DNA: TGCAGTGCTAGAGAGCCGGGGATCTTTACTAACTATGGCTACACCTTC. This gives the protein CSAREPGIFTNYGYTF.

This clonotype was seen ten or more times. The junction departs from the called germline gene at one end, perhaps through a read error. In nucleotides, the CDR3 is TGTGCCAGCGGTTTGAGCTACGAGCAGTACTTC. Encoded protein: CASGLSYEQYF. The chain employs TRBV28 and TRBJ2-7, with D uncertain. Germline V CDR1 and CDR2: MDHEN, SYDVKM. The CDR3 consists of 11 residues. Full variable domain (missing parts from reference TRBV28 and TRBJ2-7): DVKVTQSSRYLVKRTGEKVFLECVQDMDHENMFWYRQDPGLGLRLIYFSYDVKMKEKGDIPEGYSVSREKKERFSLILESASTNQTSMYLCASGLSYEQYFGPGTRLTVT.